This TCR beta chain was documented in a study of CXCR3-negative and CXCR3-positive naive CD8 T cells. Germline V gene lookup returns CDR1 LNHNV and CDR2 YYDKDF (reference sequence). This CDR3 spans 15 amino acids. Note on this clonotype: Its antigen is still unknown.

Study results and caveats: Expression of CXCR3 was partially reduced after cryopreservation, and fresh PBMCs were used in most assays. Surface CD5 was comparable between naive subsets; TCR strength was inferred from TRB CDR3 properties. The study found more hydrophobic TRB CDR3s in CXCR3-positive naive cells than in CXCR3-negative naive cells.

The method, 5' RACE with UMI labels, was used to prepare the TRB cDNA libraries. TCRdb re-called the 5' RACE reads and gives one entry per CDR3 protein, without DNA. In all, the sample yields 50,000 to 65,000 distinct CDR3 sequences. The sample consisted of naive CXCR3- CD8+ T cells from blood. The subset was: CD45RO-CCR7+CD27+CD95- naive CD8+ T cells lacking CXCR3 (TNR3-). The source of this sequence is a human donor in good health. Some clones in this sample may be carry-over from other donors' samples. The chain has TRBV15 and TRBJ2-7. The CDR3 is CATSRESTGPYEQYF.